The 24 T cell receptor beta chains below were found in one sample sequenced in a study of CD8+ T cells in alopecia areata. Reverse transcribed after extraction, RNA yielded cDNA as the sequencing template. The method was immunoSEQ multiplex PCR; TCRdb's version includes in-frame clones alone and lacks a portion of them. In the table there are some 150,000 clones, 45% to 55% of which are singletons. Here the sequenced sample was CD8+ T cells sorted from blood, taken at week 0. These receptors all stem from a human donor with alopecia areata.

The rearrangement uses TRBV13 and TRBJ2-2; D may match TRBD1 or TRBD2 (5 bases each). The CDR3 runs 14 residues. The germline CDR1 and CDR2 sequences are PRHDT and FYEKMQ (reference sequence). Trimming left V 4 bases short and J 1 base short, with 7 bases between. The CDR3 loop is CASSSGRNTGELFF. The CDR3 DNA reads TGTGCCAGCAGCTCGGGACGGAACACCGGGGAGCTGTTTTTT.

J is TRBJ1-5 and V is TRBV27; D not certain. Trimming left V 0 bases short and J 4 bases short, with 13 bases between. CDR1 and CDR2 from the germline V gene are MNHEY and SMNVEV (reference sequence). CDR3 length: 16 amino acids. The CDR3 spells CASSLSPGAGNQPQHF. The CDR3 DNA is TGTGCCAGCAGTTTATCCCCGGGAGCGGGGAATCAGCCCCAGCATTTT.

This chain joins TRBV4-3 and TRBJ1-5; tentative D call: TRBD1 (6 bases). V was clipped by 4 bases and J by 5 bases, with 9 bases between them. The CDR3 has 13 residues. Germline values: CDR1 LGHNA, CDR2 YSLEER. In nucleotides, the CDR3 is TGCGCCAGCAGCCGGGGGCAGCATCAGCCCCAGCATTTT. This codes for CASSRGQHQPQHF.

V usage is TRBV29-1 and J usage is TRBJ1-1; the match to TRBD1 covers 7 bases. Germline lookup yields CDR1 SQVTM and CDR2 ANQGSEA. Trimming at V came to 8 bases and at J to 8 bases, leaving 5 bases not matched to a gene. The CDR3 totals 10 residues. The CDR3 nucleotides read TGCAGCTTTTCAGGGGGGGAAGCTTTCTTT. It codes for CSFSGGEAFF. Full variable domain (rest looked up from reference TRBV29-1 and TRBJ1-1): SAVISQKPSRDICQRGTSLTIQCQVDSQVTMMFWYRQQPGQSLTLIATANQGSEATYESGFVIDKFPISRPNLTFSTLTVSNMSPEDSSIYLCSFSGGEAFFGQGTRLTVV.

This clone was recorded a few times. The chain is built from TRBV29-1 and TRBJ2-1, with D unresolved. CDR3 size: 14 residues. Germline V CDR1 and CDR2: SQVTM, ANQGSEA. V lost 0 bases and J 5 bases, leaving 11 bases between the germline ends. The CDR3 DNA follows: TGCAGCGTTGAAGATCCGGAGAAAAACAATGAGCAGTTCTTC. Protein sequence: CSVEDPEKNNEQFF.

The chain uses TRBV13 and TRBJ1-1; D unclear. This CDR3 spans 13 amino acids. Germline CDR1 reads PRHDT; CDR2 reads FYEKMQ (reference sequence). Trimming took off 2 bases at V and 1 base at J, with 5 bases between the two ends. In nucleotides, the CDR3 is TGTGCCAGCAGCTTATGGGAGAACACTGAAGCTTTCTTT. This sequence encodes CASSLWENTEAFF. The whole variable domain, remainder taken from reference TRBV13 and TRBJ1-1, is AAGVIQSPRHLIKEKRETATLKCYPIPRHDTVYWYQQGPGQDPQFLISFYEKMQSDKGSIPDRFSAQQFSDYHSELNMSSLELGDSALYFCASSLWENTEAFFGQGTRLTVV.

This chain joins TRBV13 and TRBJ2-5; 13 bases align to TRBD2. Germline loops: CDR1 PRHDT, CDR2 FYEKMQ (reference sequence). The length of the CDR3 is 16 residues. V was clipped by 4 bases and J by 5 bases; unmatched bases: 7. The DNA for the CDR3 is TGTGCCAGCAGCTCCCGACTAGCGGGGGGCCGGGAGACCCAGTACTTC. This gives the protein CASSSRLAGGRETQYF.

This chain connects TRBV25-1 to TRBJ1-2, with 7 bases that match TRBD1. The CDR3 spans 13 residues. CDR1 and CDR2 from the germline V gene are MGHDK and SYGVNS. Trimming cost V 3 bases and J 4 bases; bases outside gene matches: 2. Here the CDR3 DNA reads TGTGCCAGCAGTGAGGAGGGGGCCTATGGCTACACCTTC. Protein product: CASSEEGAYGYTF.

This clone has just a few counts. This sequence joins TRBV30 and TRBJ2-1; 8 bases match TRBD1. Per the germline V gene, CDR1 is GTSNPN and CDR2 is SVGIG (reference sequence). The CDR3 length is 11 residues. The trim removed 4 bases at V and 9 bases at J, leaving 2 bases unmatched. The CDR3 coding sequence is TGTGCCTGGACTCAGGGGGCTGAGCAGTTCTTC. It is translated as CAWTQGAEQFF.

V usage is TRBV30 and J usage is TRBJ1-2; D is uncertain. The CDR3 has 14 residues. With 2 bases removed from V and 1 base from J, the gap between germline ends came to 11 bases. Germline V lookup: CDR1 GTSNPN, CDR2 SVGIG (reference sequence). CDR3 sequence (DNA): TGTGCCTGGAGTCAGGATCACCGTAACTATGGCTACACCTTC. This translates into CAWSQDHRNYGYTF.

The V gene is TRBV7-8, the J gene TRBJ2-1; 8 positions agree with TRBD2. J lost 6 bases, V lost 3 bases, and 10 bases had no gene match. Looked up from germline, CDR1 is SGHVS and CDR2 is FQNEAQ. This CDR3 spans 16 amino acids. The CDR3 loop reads CASSFARGDYINEQFF. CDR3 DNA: TGTGCCAGCAGCTTCGCGCGGGGGGATTACATCAATGAGCAGTTCTTC.

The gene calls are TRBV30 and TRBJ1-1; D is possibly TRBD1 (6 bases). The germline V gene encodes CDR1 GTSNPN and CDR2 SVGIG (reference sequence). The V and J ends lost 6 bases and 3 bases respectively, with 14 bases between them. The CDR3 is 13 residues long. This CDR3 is CACIQGGDTEAFF. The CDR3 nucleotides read TGTGCCTGCATACAGGGTGGGGACACTGAAGCTTTCTTT. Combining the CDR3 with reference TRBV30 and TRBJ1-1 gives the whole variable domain SQTIHQWPATLVQPVGSPLSLECTVEGTSNPNLYWYRQAAGRGLQLLFYSVGIGQISSEVPQNLSASRPQDRQFILSSKKLLLSDSGFYLCACIQGGDTEAFFGQGTRLTVV.

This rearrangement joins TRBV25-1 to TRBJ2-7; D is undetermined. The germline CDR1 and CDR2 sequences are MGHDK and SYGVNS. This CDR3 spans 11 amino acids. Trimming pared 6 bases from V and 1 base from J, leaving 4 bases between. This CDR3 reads CASSASYEQYF. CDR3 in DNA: TGTGCCAGCAGCGCGTCCTACGAGCAGTACTTC.

CDR3 residues: CASTPIVVGVSAVNSPLHF. Here the CDR3 DNA reads TGTGCCAGCACCCCTATAGTAGTCGGGGTGTCTGCGGTAAATTCACCCCTCCACTTT. The rearrangement joins TRBV7-9 to TRBJ1-6; the D is unclear. The CDR3 covers 19 residues. Trimming pared 7 bases from V and 7 bases from J, leaving 29 bases between. Germline V CDR1 and CDR2: SEHNR, FQNEAQ (reference sequence). Supplemented by reference TRBV7-9 and TRBJ1-6, the full variable domain reads DTGVSQNPRHKITKRGQNVTFRCDPISEHNRLYWYRQTLGQGPEFLTYFQNEAQLEKSRLLSDRFSAERPKGSFSTLEIQRTEQGDSAMYLCASTPIVVGVSAVNSPLHFGNGTRLTVT.

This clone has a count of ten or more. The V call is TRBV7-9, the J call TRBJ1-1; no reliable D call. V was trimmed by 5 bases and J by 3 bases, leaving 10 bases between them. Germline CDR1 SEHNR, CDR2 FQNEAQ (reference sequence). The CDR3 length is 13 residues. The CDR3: CASSPDWDTEAFF. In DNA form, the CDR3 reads TGTGCCAGCAGCCCGGACTGGGACACTGAAGCTTTCTTT.

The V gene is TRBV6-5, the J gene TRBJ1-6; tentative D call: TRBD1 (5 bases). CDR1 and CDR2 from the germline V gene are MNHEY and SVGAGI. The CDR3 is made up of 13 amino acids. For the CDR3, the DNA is TGTGCGAGAAAACAGGCCCTCGATTCACCCCTCCACTTT. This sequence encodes CARKQALDSPLHF.

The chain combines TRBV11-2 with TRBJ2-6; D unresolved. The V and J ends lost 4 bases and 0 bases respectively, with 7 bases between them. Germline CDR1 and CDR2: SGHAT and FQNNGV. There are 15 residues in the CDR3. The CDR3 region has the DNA TGTGCCAGCAGCTCTACAATCTCTGGGGCCAACGTCCTGACTTTC. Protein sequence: CASSSTISGANVLTF. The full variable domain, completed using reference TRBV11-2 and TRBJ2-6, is EAGVAQSPRYKIIEKRQSVAFWCNPISGHATLYWYQQILGQGPKLLIQFQNNGVVDDSQLPKDRFSAERLKGVDSTLKIQPAKLEDSAVYLCASSSTISGANVLTFGAGSRLTVL.

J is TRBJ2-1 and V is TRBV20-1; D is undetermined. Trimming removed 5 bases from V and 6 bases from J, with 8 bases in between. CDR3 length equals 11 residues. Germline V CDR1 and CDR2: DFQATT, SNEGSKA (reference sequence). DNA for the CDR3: TGCAGTGCTGTACCGACCAATGAGCAGTTCTTC. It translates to CSAVPTNEQFF.

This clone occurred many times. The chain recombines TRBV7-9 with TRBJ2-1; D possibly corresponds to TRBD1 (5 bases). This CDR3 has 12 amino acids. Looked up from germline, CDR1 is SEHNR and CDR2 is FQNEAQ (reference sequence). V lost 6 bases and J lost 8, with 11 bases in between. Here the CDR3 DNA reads TGTGCCAGCAGTCCCGGACACGATGAGCAGTTCTTC. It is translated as CASSPGHDEQFF.

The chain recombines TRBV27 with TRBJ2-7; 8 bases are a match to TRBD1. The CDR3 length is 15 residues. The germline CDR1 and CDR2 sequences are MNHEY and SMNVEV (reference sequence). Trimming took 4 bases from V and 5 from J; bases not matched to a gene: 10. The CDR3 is CASSSPGTGYDEQYF. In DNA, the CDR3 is TGTGCCAGCAGTTCCCCCGGGACAGGTTACGACGAGCAGTACTTC.

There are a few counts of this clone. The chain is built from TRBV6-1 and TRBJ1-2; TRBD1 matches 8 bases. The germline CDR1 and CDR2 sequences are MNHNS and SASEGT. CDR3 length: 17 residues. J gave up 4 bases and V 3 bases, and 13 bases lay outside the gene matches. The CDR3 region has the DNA TGTGCCAGCAGTGATGGGGACAGGTCACTTGCTAGCTATGGCTACACCTTC. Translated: CASSDGDRSLASYGYTF.

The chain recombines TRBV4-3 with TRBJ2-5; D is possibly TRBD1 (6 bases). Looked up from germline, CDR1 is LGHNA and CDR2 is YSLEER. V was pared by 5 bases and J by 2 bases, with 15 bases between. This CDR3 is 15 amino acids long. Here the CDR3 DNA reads TGCGCCAGCAGCAATGACAGGTCCGGGCAAGAGACCCAGTACTTC. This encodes CASSNDRSGQETQYF.

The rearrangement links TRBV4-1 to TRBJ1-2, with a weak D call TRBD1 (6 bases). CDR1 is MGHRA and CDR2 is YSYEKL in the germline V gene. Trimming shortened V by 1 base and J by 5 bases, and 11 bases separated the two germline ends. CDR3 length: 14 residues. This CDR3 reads CASSQAPGAYGYTF. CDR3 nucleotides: TGCGCCAGCAGCCAAGCTCCAGGGGCATATGGCTACACCTTC.

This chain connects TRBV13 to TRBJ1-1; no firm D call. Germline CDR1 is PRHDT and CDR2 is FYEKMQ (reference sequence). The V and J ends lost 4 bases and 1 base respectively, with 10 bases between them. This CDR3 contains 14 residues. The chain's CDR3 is CASSSNGPNTEAFF. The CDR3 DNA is TGTGCCAGCAGCTCCAACGGTCCGAACACTGAAGCTTTCTTT.